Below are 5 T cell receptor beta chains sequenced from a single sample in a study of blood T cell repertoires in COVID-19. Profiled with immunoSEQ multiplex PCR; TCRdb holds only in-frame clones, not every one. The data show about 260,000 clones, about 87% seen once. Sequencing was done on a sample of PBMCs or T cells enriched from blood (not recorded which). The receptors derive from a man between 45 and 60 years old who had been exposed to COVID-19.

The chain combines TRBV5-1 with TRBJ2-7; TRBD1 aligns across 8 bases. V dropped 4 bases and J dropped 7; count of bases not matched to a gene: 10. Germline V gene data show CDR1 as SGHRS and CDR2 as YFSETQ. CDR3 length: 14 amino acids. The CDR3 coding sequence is TGCGCCAGCAGCCTGAATACAGGGGGTTTAGAGCAGTACTTC. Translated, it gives CASSLNTGGLEQYF.

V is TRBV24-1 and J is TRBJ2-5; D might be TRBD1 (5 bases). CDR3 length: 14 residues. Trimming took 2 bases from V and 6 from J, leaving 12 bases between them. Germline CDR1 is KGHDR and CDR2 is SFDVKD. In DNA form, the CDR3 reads TGTGCCACCAGTGATTCGTGGGGCCTGAAGACCCAGTACTTC. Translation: CATSDSWGLKTQYF.

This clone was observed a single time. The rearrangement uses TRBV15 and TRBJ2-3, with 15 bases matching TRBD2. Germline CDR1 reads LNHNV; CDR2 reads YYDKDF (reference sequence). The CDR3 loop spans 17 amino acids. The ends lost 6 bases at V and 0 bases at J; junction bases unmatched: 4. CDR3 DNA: TGTGCCACCAGTCGGACTAGCGGGGGGGCTAGCACAGATACGCAGTATTTT. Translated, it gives CATSRTSGGASTDTQYF.

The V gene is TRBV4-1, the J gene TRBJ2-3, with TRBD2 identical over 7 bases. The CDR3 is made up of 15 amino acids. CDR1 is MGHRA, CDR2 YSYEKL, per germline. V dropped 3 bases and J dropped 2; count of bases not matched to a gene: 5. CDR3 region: CASSHVAGDTDTQYF. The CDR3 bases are TGCGCCAGCAGCCATGTTGCGGGGGACACAGATACGCAGTATTTT.

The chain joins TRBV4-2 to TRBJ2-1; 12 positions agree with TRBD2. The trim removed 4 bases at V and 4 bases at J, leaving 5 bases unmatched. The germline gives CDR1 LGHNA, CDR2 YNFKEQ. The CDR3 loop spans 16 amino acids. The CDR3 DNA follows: TGTGCCAGCAGCCCCCAGACTAGCGGGAGATACAATGAGCAGTTCTTC. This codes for CASSPQTSGRYNEQFF.